The 8 T cell receptor beta chains in this list originate from one sample, sequenced in a study of T-cell reconstitution after alpha-beta-depleted transplantation in children. Unique molecular identifiers were incorporated during preparation of the TCRbeta library. TCRdb ran MiXCR on the PCR reads and lists one entry per CDR3 protein. This repertoire shows about 980,000 distinct CDR3 sequences, roughly 29% found once; its top ten account for about 28%. This specimen was PBMCs, mostly from graft donor cells, taken 360 days after TCRalphabeta/CD19-depleted stem cell transplant. The source is a boy in the first two years of life who had a stem cell transplant for SCID, so the T cells may come from the graft donor.

This clonotype was observed a few times. This chain uses TRBV7-3 with TRBJ2-3; D may be TRBD1 (5 bases). V was cut by 3 bases and J by 3 bases, with 10 bases left in between. Germline V gives CDR1 SGHTA, CDR2 FQGTGA. The length of the CDR3 is 14 residues. The CDR3 coding sequence is TGTGCCAGCAGCTTGACAAGACAGACAGATACGCAGTATTTT. It specifies CASSLTRQTDTQYF.

This CDR3 is CSVRRDTGSGELFF. The CDR3, as DNA: TGCAGCGTCCGCCGGGACACCGGGTCCGGGGAGCTGTTTTTT. The rearrangement joins TRBV29-1 to TRBJ2-2; the D gene is possibly TRBD1 (6 bases). Germline V CDR1 and CDR2: SQVTM, ANQGSEA. V was shortened by 6 bases and J by 6 bases, with 17 bases between the two germline ends. The CDR3 loop spans 14 amino acids.

CDR3 nucleotides: TGTGCCAGCAGCCAAGACAGGGTTCAGGACGAGCAGTACTTC. This encodes CASSQDRVQDEQYF. The V gene is TRBV4-2, the J gene TRBJ2-7, with a possible D match to TRBD1 (5 bases). V shed 0 bases and J shed 5 bases, with 11 bases lying between them. CDR1 and CDR2 (germline): LGHNA, YNFKEQ. The length of the CDR3 is 14 residues.

The chain is built from TRBV5-1 and TRBJ2-3; 7 bases are a match to TRBD2. The germline V gene encodes CDR1 SGHRS and CDR2 YFSETQ. This CDR3 has 16 residues. V lost 4 bases, J lost 0 bases, and 8 bases stayed unmatched. CDR3 DNA: TGCGCCAGCAGCCAGGAAGCGGGACCGAGCACAGATACGCAGTATTTT. It specifies CASSQEAGPSTDTQYF.

The rearrangement joins TRBV20-1 to TRBJ2-7; D is possibly TRBD1 or TRBD2 (5 bases each). V lost 0 bases and J lost 6, with 24 bases in between. Germline loops: CDR1 DFQATT, CDR2 SNEGSKA (reference sequence). This CDR3 region has 17 residues. The CDR3 reads CSARDPVAKRGIGEQYF. The CDR3, as DNA: TGCAGTGCTAGAGATCCTGTTGCCAAGAGGGGTATCGGCGAGCAGTACTTC.

This chain connects TRBV7-2 to TRBJ1-5; 8 bases agree with TRBD1. This CDR3 spans 16 amino acids. From germline, CDR1 is SGHTA and CDR2 FQGNSA. V shed 3 bases and J 0 bases; nucleotides not matched to a gene: 4. CDR3 protein: CASSFRTGISNQPQHF. CDR3 sequence (DNA): TGTGCCAGCAGCTTCCGGACAGGGATTAGCAATCAGCCCCAGCATTTT.

The chain links TRBV5-4 to TRBJ1-2; D remains unclear. The CDR3 has 14 residues. The germline CDR1 and CDR2 sequences are SGHNT and YYREEE (reference sequence). V lost 4 bases, J lost 3 bases, and 13 bases lay in between. The CDR3 spells CASSRDQVDYGYTF. CDR3 DNA sequence: TGTGCCAGCAGCCGGGATCAGGTGGACTATGGCTACACCTTC.

This clonotype was seen only a few times. This chain uses TRBV5-6 with TRBJ2-2; D is uncertain. The CDR3 spans 14 residues. The V and J ends lost 1 base and 6 bases respectively, with 10 bases between them. Germline-derived CDR1 and CDR2 are SGHDT and YYEEEE. CDR3 sequence: CASSLFLGAGELFF. CDR3 coding DNA: TGTGCCAGCAGCTTGTTCCTTGGAGCCGGGGAGCTGTTTTTT. Full variable domain (missing parts from reference TRBV5-6 and TRBJ2-2): DAGVTQSPTHLIKTRGQQVTLRCSPKSGHDTVSWYQQALGQGPQFIFQYYEEEERQRGNFPDRFSGHQFPNYSSELNVNALLLGDSALYLCASSLFLGAGELFFGEGSRLTVL.